Below are 9 T cell receptor beta chains sequenced from a single sample in a study of T cell responses to AZD1222 COVID-19 vaccine. Libraries were prepared by immunoSEQ multiplex PCR; TCRdb keeps only in-frame clonotypes and omits some of them. The sample records around 130,000 clones, 80% to 90% being singletons. This sample comprised peripheral blood, obtained 28 days after the second AZD1222 dose. These TCRs come from an adult who received the AZD1222 COVID-19 vaccine.

This chain joins TRBV19 and TRBJ1-2; weak D call: TRBD1 (5 bases). CDR3 size: 16 residues. Trimming left V 6 bases short and J 4 bases short, with 21 bases between. Germline lookup yields CDR1 LNHDA and CDR2 SQIVND (reference sequence). DNA for the CDR3: TGTGCCAGTAGCCATCTTCCCCTCAGGGAACTCTATGGCTACACCTTC. Encoded protein: CASSHLPLRELYGYTF.

This chain joins TRBV4-3 and TRBJ2-3, with TRBD2 matching 9 bases. Germline V CDR1 and CDR2: LGHNA, YSLEER. The CDR3 has 17 residues. With 0 bases clipped from V and 7 bases from J, the junction kept 11 bases outside the gene matches. CDR3 in amino acids: CASSQEVAGVRTYTQYF. CDR3 nucleotide sequence: TGCGCCAGCAGCCAAGAGGTAGCGGGGGTTAGGACATATACGCAGTATTTT.

This chain uses TRBV18 with TRBJ2-7; 12 nucleotides align to TRBD1. This CDR3 has 17 residues. Unmatched junction bases numbered 9, after V lost 0 bases and J lost 6 bases. Germline-derived CDR1 and CDR2 are KGHSH and LQKENI. The chain's CDR3 is CASSPPPPGTGGAEQYF. CDR3 bases: TGTGCCAGCTCACCACCGCCACCCGGGACAGGGGGCGCCGAGCAGTACTTC.

There are a few counts of this clone. The CDR3, as DNA: TGCGCCAGCAGCTTGGGGAGCTCCTACGAGCAGTACTTC. It translates to CASSLGSSYEQYF. The V and J genes are TRBV5-1 and TRBJ2-7; no clear D gene. V dropped 0 bases and J dropped 0 bases, with 4 bases sitting between them. This CDR3 comprises 13 residues. Germline V CDR1 and CDR2: SGHRS, YFSETQ.

This clone was recorded once. The chain links TRBV10-1 to TRBJ1-1; D gene uncertain. The V end lost 4 bases, the J end lost 1 base, and 7 bases lay between the germline ends. Germline loops: CDR1 WNHNN, CDR2 SYGVQD (reference sequence). This CDR3 contains 13 residues. CDR3: CASSGRRNTEAFF. CDR3 DNA: TGCGCCAGCAGTGGACGCCGGAACACTGAAGCTTTCTTT.

The chain couples TRBV18 to TRBJ1-1; a weak D match, TRBD1 (5 bases). The CDR3 runs to 17 residues. V lost 0 bases, J lost 8 bases, and 22 bases lay in between. The germline V gene has CDR1 KGHSH and CDR2 LQKENI. CDR3 sequence: CASSPPNRDGARVEAFF. In DNA form, the CDR3 reads TGTGCCAGCTCACCACCGAATCGGGACGGAGCCAGAGTAGAAGCTTTCTTT.

The chain links TRBV11-2 to TRBJ2-1, with D hard to call. Germline-derived CDR1 and CDR2 are SGHAT and FQNNGV. Trimming pared 8 bases from V and 9 bases from J, leaving 11 bases between. This CDR3 has 11 amino acids. The CDR3 DNA reads TGTGCCAGCGCCCAGTGGGGTGAGCAGTTCTTC. Residues: CASAQWGEQFF.

This clone was detected a few times. Within the sample, other DNA sequences also encode this same CDR3. This chain uses TRBV4-1 with TRBJ1-2; possible D gene TRBD1, 6 bases. Germline lookup yields CDR1 MGHRA and CDR2 YSYEKL. The CDR3 totals 14 residues. With 4 bases removed from V and 0 bases from J, the gap between germline ends came to 9 bases. The CDR3 loop is CASSLRTANYGYTF. Here the CDR3 DNA reads TGCGCCAGCAGCCTCAGGACAGCTAACTATGGCTACACCTTC.

The gene calls are TRBV6-5 and TRBJ1-4, with 8 bases fitting TRBD1. Looked up from germline, CDR1 is MNHEY and CDR2 is SVGAGI. The CDR3 has 14 residues. With 5 bases clipped from V and 6 bases from J, the junction kept 5 bases outside the gene matches. CDR3 loop: CASSRTGRDEKLFF. The CDR3 nucleotides are TGTGCCAGCAGTCGGACAGGGAGGGATGAAAAACTGTTTTTT.